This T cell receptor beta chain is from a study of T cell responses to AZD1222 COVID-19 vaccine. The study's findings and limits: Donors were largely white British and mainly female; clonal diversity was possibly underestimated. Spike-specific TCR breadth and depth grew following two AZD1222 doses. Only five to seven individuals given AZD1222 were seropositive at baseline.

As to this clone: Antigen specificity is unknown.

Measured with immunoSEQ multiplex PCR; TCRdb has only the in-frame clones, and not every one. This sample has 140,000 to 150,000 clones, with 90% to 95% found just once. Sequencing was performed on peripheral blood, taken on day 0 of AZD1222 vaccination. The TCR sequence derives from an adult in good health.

In DNA, the CDR3 is TGTGCCAGCAGTGATTCCGGGGAAGGGAACACTGAAGCTTTCTTT. This translates into CASSDSGEGNTEAFF. The rearrangement links TRBV2 to TRBJ1-1; D is unresolved. V lost 3 bases and J lost 1, with 12 bases in between. Germline lookup yields CDR1 SNHLY and CDR2 FYNNEI. CDR3 length: 15 amino acids.